This TCR beta chain stems from a study of molecular identifiers for immune sequencing clone quantification. MiXCR, run by TCRdb on the PCR reads, gives a single entry per CDR3 protein. The repertoire consists of about 640,000 distinct CDR3 sequences, with 15% to 20% occurring once and the leading ten covering around 0.9%. The germline gives CDR1 MDHEN, CDR2 SYDVKM. This CDR3 spans 15 amino acids. Trimming cost V 5 bases and J 4 bases; bases outside gene matches: 10. Many counts were recorded for this clonotype. This TCR was sampled from a human donor in good health. Some libraries in this study had Jurkat cell RNA spiked in. The chain has TRBV28 and TRBJ2-7, with 8 bases matching TRBD1. Input material: naive CD8+ T cells from blood, with Jurkat cell RNA spiked in. Subset specified: FACS-sorted CD8+CD4-CCR7+CD45RA+ naive T cells. CDR3 sequence: CASSDPGGGEYEQYF. The CDR3, as DNA: TGTGCCAGCAGTGACCCAGGGGGCGGTGAGTACGAGCAGTACTTC.